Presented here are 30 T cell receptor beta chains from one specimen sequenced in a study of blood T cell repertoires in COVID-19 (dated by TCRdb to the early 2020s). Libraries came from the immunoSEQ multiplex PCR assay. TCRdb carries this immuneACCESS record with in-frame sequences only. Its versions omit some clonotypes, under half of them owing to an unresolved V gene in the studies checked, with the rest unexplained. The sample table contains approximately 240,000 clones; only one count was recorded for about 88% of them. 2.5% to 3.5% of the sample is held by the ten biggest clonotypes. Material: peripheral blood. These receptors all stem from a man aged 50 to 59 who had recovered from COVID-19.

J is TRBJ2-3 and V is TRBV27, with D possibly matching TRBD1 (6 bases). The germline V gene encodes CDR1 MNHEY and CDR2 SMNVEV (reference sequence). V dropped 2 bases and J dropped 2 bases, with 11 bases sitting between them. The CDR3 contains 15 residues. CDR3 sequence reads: CASSLKGVPTDTQYF. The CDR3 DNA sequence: TGTGCCAGCAGTTTAAAGGGGGTGCCCACAGATACGCAGTATTTT.

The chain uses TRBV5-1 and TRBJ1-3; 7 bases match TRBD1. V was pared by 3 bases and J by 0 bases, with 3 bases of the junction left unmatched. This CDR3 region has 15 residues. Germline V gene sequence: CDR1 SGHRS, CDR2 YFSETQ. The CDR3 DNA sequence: TGCGCCAGCAGCTCGGGACAGCGCTCTGGAAACACCATATATTTT. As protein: CASSSGQRSGNTIYF.

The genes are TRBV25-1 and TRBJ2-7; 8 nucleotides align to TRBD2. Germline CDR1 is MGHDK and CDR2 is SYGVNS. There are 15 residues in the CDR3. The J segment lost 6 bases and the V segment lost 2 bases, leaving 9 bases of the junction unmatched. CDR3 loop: CASSERWRGAGEQYF. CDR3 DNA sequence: TGTGCCAGCAGTGAAAGGTGGCGGGGGGCGGGCGAGCAGTACTTC.

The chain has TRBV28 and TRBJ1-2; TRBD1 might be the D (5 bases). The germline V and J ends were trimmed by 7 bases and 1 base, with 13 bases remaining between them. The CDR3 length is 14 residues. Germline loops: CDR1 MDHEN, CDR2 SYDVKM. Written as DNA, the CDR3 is TGTGCCAGCATCGACAGCATCGGTAACTATGGCTACACCTTC. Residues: CASIDSIGNYGYTF.

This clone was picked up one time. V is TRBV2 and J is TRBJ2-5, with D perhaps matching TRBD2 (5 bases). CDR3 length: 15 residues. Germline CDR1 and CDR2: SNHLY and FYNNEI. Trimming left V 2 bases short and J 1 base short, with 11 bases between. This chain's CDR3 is CASSERRRSQETQYF. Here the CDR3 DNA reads TGTGCCAGCAGTGAACGCAGGAGGTCCCAAGAGACCCAGTACTTC.

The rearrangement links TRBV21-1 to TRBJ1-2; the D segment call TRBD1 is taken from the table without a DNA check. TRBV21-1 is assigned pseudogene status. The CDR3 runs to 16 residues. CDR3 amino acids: CASSKLGTGRLYGYTF. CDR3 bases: TGTGCCAGCAGCAAACTAGGGACAGGGCGACTCTATGGCTACACCTTC.

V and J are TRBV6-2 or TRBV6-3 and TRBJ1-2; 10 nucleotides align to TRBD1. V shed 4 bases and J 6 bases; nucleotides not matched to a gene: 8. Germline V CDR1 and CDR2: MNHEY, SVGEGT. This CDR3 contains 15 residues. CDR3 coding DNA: TGTGCCAGCAGTTTCCAGGGACAGGGGAGTCATGGCTACACCTTC. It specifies CASSFQGQGSHGYTF.

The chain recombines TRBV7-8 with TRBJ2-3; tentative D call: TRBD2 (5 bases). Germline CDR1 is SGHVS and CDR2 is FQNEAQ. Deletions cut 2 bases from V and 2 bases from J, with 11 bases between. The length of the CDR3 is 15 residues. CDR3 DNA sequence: TGTGCCAGCAGCTTATGGAGCGGTAACACAGATACGCAGTATTTT. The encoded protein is CASSLWSGNTDTQYF.

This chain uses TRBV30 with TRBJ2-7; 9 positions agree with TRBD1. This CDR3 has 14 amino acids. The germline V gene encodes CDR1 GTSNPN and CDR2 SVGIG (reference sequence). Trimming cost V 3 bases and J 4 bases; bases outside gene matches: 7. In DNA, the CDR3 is TGTGCCTGGAGCACCGGGACAGGGTTTTACGAGCAGTACTTC. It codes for CAWSTGTGFYEQYF.

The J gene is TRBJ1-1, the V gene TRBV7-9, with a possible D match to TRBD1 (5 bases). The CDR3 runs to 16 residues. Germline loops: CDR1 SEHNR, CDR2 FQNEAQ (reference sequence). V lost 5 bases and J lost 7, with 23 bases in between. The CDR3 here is CASSKRPLQGSVEAFF. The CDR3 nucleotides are TGTGCCAGCAGCAAAAGACCACTGCAGGGATCGGTTGAAGCTTTCTTT. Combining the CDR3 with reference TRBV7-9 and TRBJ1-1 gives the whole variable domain DTGVSQNPRHKITKRGQNVTFRCDPISEHNRLYWYRQTLGQGPEFLTYFQNEAQLEKSRLLSDRFSAERPKGSFSTLEIQRTEQGDSAMYLCASSKRPLQGSVEAFFGQGTRLTVV.

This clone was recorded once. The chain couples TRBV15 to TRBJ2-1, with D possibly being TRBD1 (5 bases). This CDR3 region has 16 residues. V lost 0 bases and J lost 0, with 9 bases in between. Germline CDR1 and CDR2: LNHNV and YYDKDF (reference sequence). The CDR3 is CATSRDGASSYNEQFF. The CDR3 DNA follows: TGTGCCACCAGCAGAGATGGGGCCAGCTCCTACAATGAGCAGTTCTTC.

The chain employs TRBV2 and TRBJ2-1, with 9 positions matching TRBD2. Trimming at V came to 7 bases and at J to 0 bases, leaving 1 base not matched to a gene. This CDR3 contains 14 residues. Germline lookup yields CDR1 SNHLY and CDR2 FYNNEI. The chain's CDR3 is CASTSGISYNEQFF. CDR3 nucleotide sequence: TGTGCCAGCACTAGCGGGATCTCCTACAATGAGCAGTTCTTC.

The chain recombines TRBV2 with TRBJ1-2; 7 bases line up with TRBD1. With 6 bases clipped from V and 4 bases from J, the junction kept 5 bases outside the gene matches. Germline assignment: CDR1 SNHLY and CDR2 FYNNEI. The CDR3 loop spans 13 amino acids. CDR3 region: CASSVDRIYGYTF. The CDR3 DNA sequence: TGTGCCAGCAGCGTGGACAGGATCTATGGCTACACCTTC. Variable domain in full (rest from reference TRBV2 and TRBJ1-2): EPEVTQTPSHQVTQMGQEVILRCVPISNHLYFYWYRQILGQKVEFLVSFYNNEISEKSEIFDDQFSVERPDGSNFTLKIRSTKLEDSAMYFCASSVDRIYGYTFGSGTRLTVV.

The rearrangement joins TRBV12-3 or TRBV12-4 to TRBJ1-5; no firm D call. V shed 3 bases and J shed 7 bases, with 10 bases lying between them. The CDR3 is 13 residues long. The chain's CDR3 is CASSFEAQQPQHF. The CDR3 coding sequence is TGTGCCAGCAGTTTTGAGGCCCAACAGCCCCAGCATTTT.

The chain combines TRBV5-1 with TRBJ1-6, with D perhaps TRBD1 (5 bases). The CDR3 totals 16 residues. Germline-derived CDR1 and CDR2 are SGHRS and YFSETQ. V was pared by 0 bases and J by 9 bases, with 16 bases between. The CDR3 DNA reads TGCGCCAGCAGCTTGGGACAGACTCCTACTGTTTCACCCCTCCACTTT. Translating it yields CASSLGQTPTVSPLHF.

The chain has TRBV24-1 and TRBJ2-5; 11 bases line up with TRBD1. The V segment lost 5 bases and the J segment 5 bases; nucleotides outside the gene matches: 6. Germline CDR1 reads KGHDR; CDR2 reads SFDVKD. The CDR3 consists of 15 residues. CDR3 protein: CATSVGQGGGETQYF. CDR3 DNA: TGTGCCACCAGTGTGGGACAGGGGGGCGGGGAGACCCAGTACTTC.

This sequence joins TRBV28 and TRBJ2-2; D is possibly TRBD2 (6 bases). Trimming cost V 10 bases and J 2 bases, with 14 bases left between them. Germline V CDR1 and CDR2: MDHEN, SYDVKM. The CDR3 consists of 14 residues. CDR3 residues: CATRGLANTGELFF. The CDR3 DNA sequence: TGTGCCACAAGGGGACTTGCCAACACCGGGGAGCTGTTTTTT.

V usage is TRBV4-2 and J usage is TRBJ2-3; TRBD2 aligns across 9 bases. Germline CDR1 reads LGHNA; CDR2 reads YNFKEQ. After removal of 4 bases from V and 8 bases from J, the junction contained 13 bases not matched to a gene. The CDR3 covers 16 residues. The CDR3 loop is CASSLRLADRRGTQYF. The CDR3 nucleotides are TGTGCCAGCAGCCTACGACTAGCGGACAGGCGTGGTACGCAGTATTTT.

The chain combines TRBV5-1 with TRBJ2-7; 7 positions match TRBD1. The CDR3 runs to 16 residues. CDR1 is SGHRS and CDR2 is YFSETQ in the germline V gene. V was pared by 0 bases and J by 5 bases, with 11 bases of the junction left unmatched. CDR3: CASSLDPDRVAHEQYF. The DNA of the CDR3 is TGCGCCAGCAGCTTGGACCCCGACAGGGTAGCCCACGAGCAGTACTTC.

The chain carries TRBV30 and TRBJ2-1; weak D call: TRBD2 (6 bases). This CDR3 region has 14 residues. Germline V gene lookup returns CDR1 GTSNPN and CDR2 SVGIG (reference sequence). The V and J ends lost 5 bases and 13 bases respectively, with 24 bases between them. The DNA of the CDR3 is TGTGCCTGGGGAGCCGGGACTCCCACTGGCGTCCAGTTCTTC. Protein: CAWGAGTPTGVQFF.

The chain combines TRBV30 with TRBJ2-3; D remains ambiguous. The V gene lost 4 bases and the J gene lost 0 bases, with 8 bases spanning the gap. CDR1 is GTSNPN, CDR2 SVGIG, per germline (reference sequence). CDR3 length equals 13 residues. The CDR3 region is CAWTYSSTDTQYF. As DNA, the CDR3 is TGTGCCTGGACTTACTCTAGCACAGATACGCAGTATTTT.

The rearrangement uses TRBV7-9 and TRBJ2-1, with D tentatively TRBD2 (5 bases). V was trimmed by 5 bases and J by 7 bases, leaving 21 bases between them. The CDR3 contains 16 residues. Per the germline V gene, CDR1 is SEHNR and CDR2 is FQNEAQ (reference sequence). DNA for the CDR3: TGTGCCAGCAGCCCCAGGACGGCTAGGAGGATAAATGAGCAGTTCTTC. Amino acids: CASSPRTARRINEQFF.

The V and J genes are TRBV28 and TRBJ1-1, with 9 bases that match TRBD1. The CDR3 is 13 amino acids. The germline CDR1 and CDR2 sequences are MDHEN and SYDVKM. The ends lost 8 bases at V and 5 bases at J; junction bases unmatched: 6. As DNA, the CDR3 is TGTGCCAGCGAAGGACAGGGGCGGACTGAAGCTTTCTTT. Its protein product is CASEGQGRTEAFF.

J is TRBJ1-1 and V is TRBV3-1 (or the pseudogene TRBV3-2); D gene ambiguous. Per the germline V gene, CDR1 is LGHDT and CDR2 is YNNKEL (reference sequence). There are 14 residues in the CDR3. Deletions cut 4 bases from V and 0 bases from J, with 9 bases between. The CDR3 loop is CASSRGTVNTEAFF. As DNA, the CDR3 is TGTGCCAGCAGCCGAGGTACGGTGAACACTGAAGCTTTCTTT.

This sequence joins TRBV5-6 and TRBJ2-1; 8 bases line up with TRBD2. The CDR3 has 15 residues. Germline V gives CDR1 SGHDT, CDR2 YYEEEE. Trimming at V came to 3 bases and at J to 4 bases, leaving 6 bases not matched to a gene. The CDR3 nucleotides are TGTGCCAGCAGCTGGAGCGGGAGTGGGTACAATGAGCAGTTCTTC. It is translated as CASSWSGSGYNEQFF.

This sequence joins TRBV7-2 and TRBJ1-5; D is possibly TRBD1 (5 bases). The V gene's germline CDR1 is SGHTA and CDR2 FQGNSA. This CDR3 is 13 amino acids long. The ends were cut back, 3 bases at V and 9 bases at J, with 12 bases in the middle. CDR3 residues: CASSLGGTVPQHF. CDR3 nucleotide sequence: TGTGCCAGCAGCTTGGGGGGGACGGTGCCCCAGCATTTT.

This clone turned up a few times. The chain's CDR3 is CASSFERQGRETQYF. Written as DNA, the CDR3 is TGTGCCAGCAGTTTCGAACGACAGGGGCGAGAGACCCAGTACTTC. The rearrangement links TRBV6-6 to TRBJ2-5; 8 bases map to TRBD1. The germline CDR1 and CDR2 sequences are MNHNY and SVGAGI (reference sequence). This CDR3 is 15 amino acids long. Trimming took 4 bases from V and 4 from J; bases not matched to a gene: 8.

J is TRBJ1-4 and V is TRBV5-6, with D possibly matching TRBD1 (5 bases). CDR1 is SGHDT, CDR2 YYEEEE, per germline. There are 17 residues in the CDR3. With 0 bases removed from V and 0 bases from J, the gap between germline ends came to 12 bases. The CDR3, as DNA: TGTGCCAGCAGCTTGGAGCAGGGCGTTGCAACTAATGAAAAACTGTTTTTT. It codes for CASSLEQGVATNEKLFF.

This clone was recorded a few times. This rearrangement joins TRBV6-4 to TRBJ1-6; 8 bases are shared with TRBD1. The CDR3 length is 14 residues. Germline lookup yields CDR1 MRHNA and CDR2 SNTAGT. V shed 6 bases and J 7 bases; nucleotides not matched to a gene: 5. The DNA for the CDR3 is TGTGCCAGCAGGGGGAGACAGGGGAATTCACCCCTCCACTTT. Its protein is CASRGRQGNSPLHF.

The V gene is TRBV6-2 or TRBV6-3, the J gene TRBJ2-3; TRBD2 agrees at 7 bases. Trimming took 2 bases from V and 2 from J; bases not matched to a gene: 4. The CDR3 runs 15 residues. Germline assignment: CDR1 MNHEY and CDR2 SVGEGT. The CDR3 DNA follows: TGTGCCAGCAGTTACGATAGCGGGTCCACAGATACGCAGTATTTT. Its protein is CASSYDSGSTDTQYF.